This passage covers 30 T cell receptor beta chains from one sample sequenced in a study of prognosis after radiotherapy for stage I lung cancer. Genomic DNA provided the template from which TCR beta CDR3 was amplified by two-round multiplex PCR. Individual primers that were specific to each TRBV and TRBJ gene served in first-round PCR. In TCRdb, the multiplex PCR reads were re-called with MiXCR into one record per CDR3 protein. This table holds about 18,000 distinct CDR3 sequences, 50% to 60% found once. The sample here was PBMCs, taken before or after stereotactic body radiation therapy (not recorded which). The receptors originated from a donor over 45 with non-small cell lung cancer.

As regards this clonotype: Mismatch with germline at one junction end may stem from a read error. The rearrangement uses TRBV20-1 and TRBJ2-1; 12 nucleotides align to TRBD2. The germline CDR1 and CDR2 sequences are DFQATT and SNEGSKA (reference sequence). The CDR3 has 15 amino acids. The CDR3 DNA sequence: TGCAGTGCTAGAGTAGCGACTAGCGGGAGTCATGAGCAGCTCTTC. Translating it yields CSARVATSGSHEQLF.

A note on this clonotype: It differs at one base from a far larger clone, so likely a read error. The rearrangement links TRBV11-3 to TRBJ2-1, with D possibly being TRBD1 (6 bases). The CDR3 extends over 14 amino acids. V was trimmed by 5 bases and J by 10 bases, leaving 18 bases between them. In germline, CDR1 is SGHNT, CDR2 YENEEA. CDR3 nucleotides: TGTGCCAGCAGCCCGCGGACAGCCGGTAACGAGCAGTTCTTC. Amino acids: CASSPRTAGNEQFF.

Turning to this clonotype: One base separates it from a far larger clone, so it is likely a read error. CDR3 nucleotides: TGTGCCAGCGGCCAAACCCCCGGTCAGCCCCAGCATTTT. Its translation is CASGQTPGQPQHF. V gene TRBV10-3 combines with J gene TRBJ1-5; D is unresolved. There are 13 residues in the CDR3. The germline V and J ends were trimmed by 10 bases and 6 bases, with 16 bases remaining between them. Germline V gene data show CDR1 as ENHRY and CDR2 as SYGVKD.

The rearrangement joins TRBV6-2 or TRBV6-3 to TRBJ2-7; tentatively, D is TRBD2 (5 bases). This CDR3 has 15 residues. Deletions cut 2 bases from V and 0 bases from J, with 11 bases between. The germline V gene has CDR1 MNHEY and CDR2 SVGEGT. In DNA form, the CDR3 reads TGTGCCAGCAGTTACGCGGCAGGAGGCTCCTACGAGCAGTACTTC. The encoded protein is CASSYAAGGSYEQYF.

V usage is TRBV6-2 or TRBV6-3 and J usage is TRBJ2-1; 9 positions agree with TRBD1. Germline CDR1 is MNHEY and CDR2 is SVGEGT. Trimming took 7 bases from V and 7 from J; bases not matched to a gene: 8. The CDR3 has 14 amino acids. The CDR3 here is CASIPGQGRNEQFF. The CDR3 DNA reads TGTGCCAGCATCCCCGGACAGGGGCGGAATGAGCAGTTCTTC.

V usage is TRBV6-9 and J usage is TRBJ2-1, with a tentative D call TRBD2 (5 bases). Germline CDR1 and CDR2: MNHGY and SVAAGI. The CDR3 is 16 amino acids. V lost 7 bases and J lost 1, with 17 bases in between. CDR3: CASIYSSGLSYNEQFF. The CDR3 nucleotides read TGTGCCAGCATTTACTCAAGCGGTCTATCCTACAATGAGCAGTTCTTC.

This clonotype is medium-sized within its sample. The chain carries TRBV12-3 or TRBV12-4 and TRBJ2-3; D call uncertain. Trimming took 7 bases from V and 1 from J, leaving 9 bases between them. The CDR3 consists of 13 residues. The CDR3 DNA reads as TGTGCCAGCACGCGTGGGGGCACAGATACGCAGTATTTT. Protein product: CASTRGGTDTQYF.

This clonotype is labeled as medium-sized. CDR3 region: CASSFLLAGRVEQFF. In nucleotides, the CDR3 is TGTGCCAGCAGCTTTTTATTAGCGGGACGTGTTGAGCAGTTCTTC. V is TRBV11-2 and J is TRBJ2-1, with TRBD2 identical over 8 bases. The CDR3 is 15 amino acids. The V segment lost 3 bases and the J segment 9 bases; nucleotides outside the gene matches: 10. CDR1 and CDR2 from the germline V gene are SGHAT and FQNNGV.

The gene calls are TRBV6-2 or TRBV6-3 and TRBJ2-3; TRBD2 matches 8 bases. CDR3 length: 15 residues. Germline assignment: CDR1 MNHEY and CDR2 SVGEGT. V lost 4 bases, J lost 2 bases, and 5 bases stayed unmatched. As DNA, the CDR3 is TGTGCCAGCAGTTCACTAGCGGAAGCCACAGATACGCAGTATTTT. As protein: CASSSLAEATDTQYF.

A note on this clonotype: A far larger clone is one nucleotide away, so this likely arose from a read error. This chain joins TRBV6-2 or TRBV6-3 and TRBJ2-5, with D hard to call. The closer fit of TRBJ2-1 to the DNA end suggests the J call may be wrong. CDR1 MNHEY and CDR2 SVGEGT come from the germline V gene. This CDR3 region has 12 residues. The CDR3 sequence is CASRTQARVQFF. CDR3 coding DNA: TGTGCCAGCAGAACCCAGGCTAGGGTTCAGTTCTTC.

The table lists this clonotype with many counts. This chain connects TRBV7-9 to TRBJ2-1; no clear D. The CDR3 consists of 13 residues. Trimming shortened V by 1 base and J by 8 bases, and 9 bases separated the two germline ends. The germline V gene encodes CDR1 SEHNR and CDR2 FQNEAQ (reference sequence). In DNA, the CDR3 is TGTGCCAGCAGCTTAGAAGGAGTTCATGAGCAGTTCTTC. Protein sequence: CASSLEGVHEQFF.

On this clonotype: One end of the junction does not line up with germline, which may come from a read error. The genes are TRBV6-5 and TRBJ2-7; 7 nucleotides agree with TRBD1. Germline V lookup: CDR1 MNHEY, CDR2 SVGAGI. This CDR3 is built from 15 residues. The CDR3 nucleotides are TGTGCCAGCATTTACTCGGACAGGTGCTCCTACGAGCAGTACTTC. Translated, it gives CASIYSDRCSYEQYF.

The CDR3 region has the DNA TGCGCCAGCAGCTTGACTAGCGGGAGTGTGGTCGGGGAGCTGTTTTTT. Translated, it gives CASSLTSGSVVGELFF. The chain couples TRBV5-1 to TRBJ2-2, with 11 bases identical to TRBD2. CDR1 and CDR2 (germline): SGHRS, YFSETQ. The CDR3 extends over 16 amino acids. V shed 1 base, J shed 7 bases, and the junction held 6 bases outside the gene matches.

A remark on this clonotype: A junction boundary mismatches the germline segment, possibly from a read error. The chain is built from TRBV6-2 or TRBV6-3 and TRBJ2-2, with D perhaps assigned TRBD1 or TRBD2 (5 bases each). CDR1 and CDR2 from the germline V gene are MNHEY and SVGEGT. The CDR3 runs 16 residues. The CDR3 spells CAGSEVGPEYSGDLFF. Written as DNA, the CDR3 is TGTGCCGGCAGTGAAGTGGGACCAGAATATTCCGGGGATCTGTTTTTT.

CDR3 sequence (DNA): TGCGCCAGCAGCTTGATTTCAGGGGCAGGAAACACCATATATTTT. Its protein is CASSLISGAGNTIYF. The rearrangement joins TRBV5-1 to TRBJ1-3, with D perhaps TRBD1 (6 bases). CDR3 length equals 15 residues. Germline values: CDR1 SGHRS, CDR2 YFSETQ. Trimming removed 1 base at V and 4 bases at J, with 12 bases between.

The rearrangement uses TRBV4-3 and TRBJ2-7, with D perhaps matching TRBD1 or TRBD2 (5 bases each). Trimming cost V 3 bases and J 3 bases, with 12 bases left between them. The CDR3 is made up of 14 amino acids. CDR1 is LGHNA and CDR2 is YSLEER in the germline V gene. CDR3 loop: CASSQGPVGYEQYF. The CDR3 nucleotides read TGCGCCAGCAGCCAGGGACCGGTGGGCTACGAGCAGTACTTC.

The rearrangement links TRBV5-8 to TRBJ1-5; D is undetermined. CDR1 SGHTS and CDR2 YDEGEE come from the germline V gene. Between the trimmed V and J ends, which lost 4 bases and 4 bases, there was a span of 12 bases. CDR3 length: 14 residues. This CDR3 is CASSQDGSNQPQHF. The CDR3 nucleotides read TGTGCCAGCAGCCAGGACGGTTCTAATCAGCCCCAGCATTTT. The full variable domain, completed using reference TRBV5-8 and TRBJ1-5, is EAGVTQSPTHLIKTRGQQATLRCSPISGHTSVYWYQQALGLGLQFLLWYDEGEERNRGNFPPRFSGRQFPNYSSELNVNALELEDSALYLCASSQDGSNQPQHFGDGTRLSIL.

The chain is built from TRBV11-3 and TRBJ2-1; maybe TRBD2 (6 bases). The CDR3 runs to 13 residues. Trimming took off 7 bases at V and 8 bases at J, with 15 bases between the two ends. From germline, CDR1 is SGHNT and CDR2 YENEEA. CDR3 DNA sequence: TGTGCCAGCACTGTGGACTATAGACATGAGCAGTTCTTC. The encoded protein is CASTVDYRHEQFF.

The chain is built from TRBV6-1 and TRBJ1-1; no clear D. The CDR3 contains 13 residues. Germline V gene lookup returns CDR1 MNHNS and CDR2 SASEGT. V lost 0 bases, J lost 1 base, and 3 bases lay in between. The CDR3 is CASSEAENTEAFF. DNA of the CDR3: TGTGCCAGCAGTGAAGCGGAGAACACTGAAGCTTTCTTT.

This clonotype was detected a few times. The chain recombines TRBV5-1 with TRBJ2-3, with no clear D. V was pared by 2 bases and J by 0 bases, with 7 bases between. CDR1 and CDR2 (germline): SGHRS, YFSETQ. CDR3 size: 14 residues. CDR3 nucleotides: TGCGCCAGCAGCTTCCCGGTTAGCACAGATACGCAGTATTTT. Encoded protein: CASSFPVSTDTQYF.

This clonotype has at least ten counts. The missing conserved phenylalanine or tryptophan at the end of this CDR3 makes a read error likely. This rearrangement joins TRBV28 to TRBJ2-5; 7 bases line up with TRBD2. J lost 1 base, V lost 1 base, and 6 bases had no gene match. The CDR3 covers 16 residues. CDR1 and CDR2 (germline): MDHEN, SYDVKM. In nucleotides, the CDR3 is TGTGCCAGCAGTTTATATGGGGGGGGACTCCAAGAGACCCAGTACCTC. Amino acids: CASSLYGGGLQETQYL.

The genes are TRBV5-6 and TRBJ1-1, with 8 bases that match TRBD1. V was pared by 4 bases and J by 4 bases, with 9 bases of the junction left unmatched. In germline, CDR1 is SGHDT, CDR2 YYEEEE. The CDR3 has 15 amino acids. CDR3 amino acids: CASSPQGALVTEAFF. CDR3 nucleotides: TGTGCCAGCAGCCCCCAGGGGGCGCTCGTCACTGAAGCTTTCTTT.

Worth noting for this clonotype: One base away lies a much larger clone, so this may be a sequencing read error. The rearrangement joins TRBV25-1 to TRBJ2-5, with 7 bases fitting TRBD2. Germline assignment: CDR1 MGHDK and CDR2 SYGVNS. V was pared by 8 bases and J by 3 bases, with 6 bases of the junction left unmatched. The CDR3 totals 13 residues. CDR3 protein: CASGVGGKETQYF. The CDR3 nucleotides are TGTGCCAGCGGTGTGGGGGGGAAAGAGACCCAGTACTTC.

By sample share, this clonotype is medium-sized (0.01 to 0.1%). This chain links TRBV7-8 with TRBJ2-3; tentatively, D is TRBD2 (5 bases). V lost 5 bases and J 6 bases, leaving 21 bases between the germline ends. Germline-derived CDR1 and CDR2 are SGHVS and FQNEAQ. The CDR3 length is 16 residues. The CDR3: CASSKRWERIGDTQYF. The CDR3 DNA reads TGTGCCAGCAGCAAAAGATGGGAGAGGATTGGTGATACGCAGTATTTT.

This clonotype occurred many times. The gene calls are TRBV12-3 or TRBV12-4 and TRBJ1-6; perhaps TRBD1 as D (6 bases). The CDR3 spans 16 residues. Trimming removed 3 bases at V and 5 bases at J, with 14 bases between. Here the CDR3 reads CASSLDRMMDNSPLHF. The DNA of the CDR3 is TGTGCCAGCAGTTTGGACAGAATGATGGATAATTCACCCCTCCACTTT.

The chain is built from TRBV12-3 or TRBV12-4 and TRBJ1-2, with 9 bases identical to TRBD1. This CDR3 comprises 15 residues. Germline trimming cut 0 bases from V and 5 bases from J; bases unmatched to any gene: 4. The CDR3 DNA reads as TGTGCCAGCAGTTTAGCGTGGGGACAGGGTTATGGCTACACCTTC. This codes for CASSLAWGQGYGYTF.

At least ten counts were recorded for this clonotype. The junction departs from germline at one end; a sequencing error may be responsible. This chain joins TRBV28 and TRBJ2-4; a possible D gene is TRBD2 (5 bases). Germline CDR1 and CDR2: MDHEN and SYDVKM. The CDR3 covers 15 residues. CDR3 nucleotides: TGTGCCAGCAGTTTCCTAGCAGTAGCCGAAAACATTCAGTACTTC. It specifies CASSFLAVAENIQYF.

There are many counts of this clonotype. The J gene is TRBJ2-5, the V gene TRBV5-1; 10 bases agree with TRBD2. V shed 4 bases and J 3 bases; nucleotides not matched to a gene: 6. Germline CDR1 reads SGHRS; CDR2 reads YFSETQ. The CDR3 covers 15 residues. CDR3 sequence: CASSRSGRAEETQYF. CDR3 nucleotide sequence: TGCGCCAGCAGCCGGAGCGGGAGGGCCGAAGAGACCCAGTACTTC.

The chain carries TRBV28 and TRBJ2-7; 15 bases line up with TRBD2. Germline CDR1 reads MDHEN; CDR2 reads SYDVKM. The CDR3 is 16 residues long. The trim removed 5 bases at V and 9 bases at J, leaving 11 bases unmatched. DNA of the CDR3: TGTGCCAGCAGTCCCCACTTAACGGGACTAGCGGGAGGGCAGTACTTC. Its protein is CASSPHLTGLAGGQYF.

This clonotype was counted ten times or more. The chain uses TRBV3-1 and TRBJ2-5; perhaps TRBD1 as D (9 bases). The V gene lost 3 bases and the J gene lost 4 bases, with 27 bases spanning the gap. Germline V gives CDR1 LGHDT, CDR2 YNNKEL (reference sequence). The CDR3 sequence is 19 residues long. In nucleotides, the CDR3 is TGTGCCAGCAGCCACTTACAGGGGGCTGGGGCGGGAGGAGCAGAGACCCAGTACTTC. It encodes CASSHLQGAGAGGAETQYF.